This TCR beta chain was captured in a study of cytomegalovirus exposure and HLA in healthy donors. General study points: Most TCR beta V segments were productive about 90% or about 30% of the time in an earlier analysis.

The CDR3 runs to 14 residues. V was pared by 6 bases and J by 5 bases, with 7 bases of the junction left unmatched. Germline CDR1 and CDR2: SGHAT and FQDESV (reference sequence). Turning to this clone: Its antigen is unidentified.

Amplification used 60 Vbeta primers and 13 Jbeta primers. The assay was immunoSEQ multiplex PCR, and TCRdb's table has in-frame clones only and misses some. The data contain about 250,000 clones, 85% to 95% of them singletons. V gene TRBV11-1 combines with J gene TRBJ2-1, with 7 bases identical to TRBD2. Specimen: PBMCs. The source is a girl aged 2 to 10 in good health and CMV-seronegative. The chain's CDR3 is CASRGQRGHNEQFF. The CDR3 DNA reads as TGTGCCAGCAGAGGTCAGCGGGGCCACAATGAGCAGTTCTTC.